This T cell receptor (beta chain) was observed in a study of T cell responses to AZD1222 COVID-19 vaccine. The CDR3 extends over 15 amino acids. The V and J ends lost 2 bases and 2 bases respectively, with 10 bases between them. Per the germline V gene, CDR1 is MNHEY and CDR2 is SMNVEV (reference sequence). Clones were read by immunoSEQ multiplex PCR, and TCRdb kept only the in-frame ones, dropping some. The sample lists under 150,000 clones, 85% to 95% occurring once. Notes on this clone: Its antigen is undetermined.

Study-wide results and limits: The span of vaccine-associated CD4 TCRs extended across spike, with dominance at 160-218 and 743-854. Baseline seropositivity occurred in only a handful of AZD1222 recipients. Repertoire samples came only from after the peak T cell response. Spike-specific TCR breadth and depth grew following two AZD1222 doses.

The V call is TRBV27, the J call TRBJ1-5; possible D gene TRBD1, 5 bases. The TCR comes from an adult who received the AZD1222 COVID-19 vaccine. Material: peripheral blood, obtained 28 days after the second AZD1222 dose. CDR3 sequence reads: CASSLGGDGNQPQHF. The CDR3 nucleotides are TGTGCCAGCAGTTTAGGGGGGGACGGCAATCAGCCCCAGCATTTT.